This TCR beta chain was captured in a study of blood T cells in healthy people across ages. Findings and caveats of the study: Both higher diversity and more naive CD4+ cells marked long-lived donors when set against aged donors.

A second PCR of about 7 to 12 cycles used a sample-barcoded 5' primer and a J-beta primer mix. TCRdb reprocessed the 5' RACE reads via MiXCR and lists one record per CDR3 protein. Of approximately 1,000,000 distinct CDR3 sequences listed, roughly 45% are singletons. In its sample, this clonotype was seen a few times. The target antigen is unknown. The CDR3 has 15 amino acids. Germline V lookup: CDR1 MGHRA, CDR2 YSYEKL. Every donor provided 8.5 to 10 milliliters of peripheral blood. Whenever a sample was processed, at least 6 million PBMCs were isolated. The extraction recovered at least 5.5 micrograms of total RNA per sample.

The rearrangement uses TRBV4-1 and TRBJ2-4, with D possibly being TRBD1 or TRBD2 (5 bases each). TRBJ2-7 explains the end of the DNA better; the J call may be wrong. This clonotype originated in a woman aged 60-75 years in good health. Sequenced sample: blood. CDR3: CASSLGRAEVYEQYF. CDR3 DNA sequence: TGCGCCAGCAGCCTGGGACGAGCGGAAGTCTACGAGCAGTACTTC.